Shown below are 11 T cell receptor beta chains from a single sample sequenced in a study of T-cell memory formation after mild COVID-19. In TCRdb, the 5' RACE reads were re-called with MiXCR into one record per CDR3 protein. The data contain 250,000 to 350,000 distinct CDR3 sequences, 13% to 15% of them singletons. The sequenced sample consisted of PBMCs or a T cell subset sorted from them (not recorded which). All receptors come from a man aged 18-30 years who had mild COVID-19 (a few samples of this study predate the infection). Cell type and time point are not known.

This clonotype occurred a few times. The DNA of the CDR3 is TGTGCCAGCAGGGCCGGACAACTATCCTACAATGAGCAGTTCTTC. As protein: CASRAGQLSYNEQFF. The chain links TRBV7-3 to TRBJ2-1; a possible D gene is TRBD1 (5 bases). CDR3 length: 15 residues. The germline CDR1 and CDR2 sequences are SGHTA and FQGTGA. Deletions cut 6 bases from V and 1 base from J, with 13 bases between.

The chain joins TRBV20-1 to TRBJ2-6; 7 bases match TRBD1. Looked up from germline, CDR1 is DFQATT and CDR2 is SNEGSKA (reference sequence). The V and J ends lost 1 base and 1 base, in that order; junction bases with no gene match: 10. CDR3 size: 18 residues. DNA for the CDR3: TGCAGTGCTAGAGCCCTAGACAGGGCCTTATCTGGGGCCAACGTCCTGACTTTC. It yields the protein CSARALDRALSGANVLTF.

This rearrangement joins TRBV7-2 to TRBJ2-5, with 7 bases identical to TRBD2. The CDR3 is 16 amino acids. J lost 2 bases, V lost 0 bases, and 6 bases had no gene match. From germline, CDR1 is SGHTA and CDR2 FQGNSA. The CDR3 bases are TGTGCCAGCAGCTTAGCTGGAGCGGGGCTGCAAGAGACCCAGTACTTC. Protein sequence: CASSLAGAGLQETQYF.

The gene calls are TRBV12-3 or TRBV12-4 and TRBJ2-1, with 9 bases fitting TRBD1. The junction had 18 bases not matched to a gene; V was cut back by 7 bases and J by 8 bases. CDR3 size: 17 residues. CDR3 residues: CASTRVVGTGYLDEQFF. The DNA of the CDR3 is TGTGCCAGCACCCGAGTGGTTGGGACAGGGTATCTGGATGAGCAGTTCTTC.

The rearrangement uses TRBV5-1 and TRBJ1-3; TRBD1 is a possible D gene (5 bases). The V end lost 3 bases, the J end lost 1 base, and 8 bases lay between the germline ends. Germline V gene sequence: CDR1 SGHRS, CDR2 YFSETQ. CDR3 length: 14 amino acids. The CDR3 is CASSSEGSGNTIYF. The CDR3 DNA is TGCGCCAGCAGCTCGGAGGGGTCTGGAAACACCATATATTTT.

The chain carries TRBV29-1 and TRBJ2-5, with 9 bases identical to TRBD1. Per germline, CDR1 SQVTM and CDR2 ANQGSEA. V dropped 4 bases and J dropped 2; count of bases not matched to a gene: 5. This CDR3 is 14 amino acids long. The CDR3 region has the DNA TGCAGCGTTGGCCGGGACAGGGATCAAGAGACCCAGTACTTC. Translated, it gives CSVGRDRDQETQYF. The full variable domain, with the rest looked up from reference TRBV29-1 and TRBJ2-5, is SAVISQKPSRDICQRGTSLTIQCQVDSQVTMMFWYRQQPGQSLTLIATANQGSEATYESGFVIDKFPISRPNLTFSTLTVSNMSPEDSSIYLCSVGRDRDQETQYFGPGTRLLVL.

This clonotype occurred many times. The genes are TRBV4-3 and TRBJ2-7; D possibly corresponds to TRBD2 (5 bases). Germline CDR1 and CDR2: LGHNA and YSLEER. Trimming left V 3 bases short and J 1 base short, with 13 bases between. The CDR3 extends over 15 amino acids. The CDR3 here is CASSQASGWSYEQYF. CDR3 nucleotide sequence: TGCGCCAGCAGCCAGGCCAGCGGTTGGTCCTACGAGCAGTACTTC.

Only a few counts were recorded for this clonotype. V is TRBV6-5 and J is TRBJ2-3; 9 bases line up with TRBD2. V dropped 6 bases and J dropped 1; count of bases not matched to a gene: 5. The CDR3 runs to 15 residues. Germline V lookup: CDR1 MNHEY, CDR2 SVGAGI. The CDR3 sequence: CASSPSGDGTDTQYF. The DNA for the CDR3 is TGTGCCAGCAGCCCTAGCGGGGACGGCACAGATACGCAGTATTTT.

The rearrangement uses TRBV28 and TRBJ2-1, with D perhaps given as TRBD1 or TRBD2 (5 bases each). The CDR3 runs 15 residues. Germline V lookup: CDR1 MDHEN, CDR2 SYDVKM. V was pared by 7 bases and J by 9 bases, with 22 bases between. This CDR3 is CASTGGGAVWVEQFF. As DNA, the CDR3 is TGTGCCAGCACTGGGGGTGGCGCCGTCTGGGTTGAGCAGTTCTTC. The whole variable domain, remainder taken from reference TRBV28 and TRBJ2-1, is DVKVTQSSRYLVKRTGEKVFLECVQDMDHENMFWYRQDPGLGLRLIYFSYDVKMKEKGDIPEGYSVSREKKERFSLILESASTNQTSMYLCASTGGGAVWVEQFFGPGTRLTVL.

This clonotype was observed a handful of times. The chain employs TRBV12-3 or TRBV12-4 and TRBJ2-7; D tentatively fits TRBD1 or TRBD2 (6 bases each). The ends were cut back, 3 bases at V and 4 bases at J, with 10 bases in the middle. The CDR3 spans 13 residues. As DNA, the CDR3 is TGTGCCAGCAGTTTTCGGGGGCTTTACGAGCAGTACTTC. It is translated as CASSFRGLYEQYF.

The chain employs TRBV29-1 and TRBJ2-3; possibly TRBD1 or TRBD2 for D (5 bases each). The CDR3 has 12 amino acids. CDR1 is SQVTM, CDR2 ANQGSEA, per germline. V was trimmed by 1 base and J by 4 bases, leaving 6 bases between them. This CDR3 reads CSVEGGSDTQYF. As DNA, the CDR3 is TGCAGCGTTGAAGGGGGGTCAGATACGCAGTATTTT.